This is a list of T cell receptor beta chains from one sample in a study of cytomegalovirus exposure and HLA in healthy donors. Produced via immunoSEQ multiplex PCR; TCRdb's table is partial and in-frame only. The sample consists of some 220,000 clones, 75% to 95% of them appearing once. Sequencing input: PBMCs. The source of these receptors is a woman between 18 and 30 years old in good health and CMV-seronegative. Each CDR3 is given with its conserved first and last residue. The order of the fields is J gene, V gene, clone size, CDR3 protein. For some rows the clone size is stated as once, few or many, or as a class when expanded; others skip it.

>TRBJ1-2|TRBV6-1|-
CASSEFSSVLTTNYGYTF
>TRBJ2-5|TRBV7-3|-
CASSSRRGETQYF
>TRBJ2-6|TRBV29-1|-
CSVEGQAFSGANVLTF
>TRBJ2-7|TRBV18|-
CASSPNSPYEQYF
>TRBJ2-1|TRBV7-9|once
CASSLDASVREQFF
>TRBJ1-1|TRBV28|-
CATAMRGATVNTEAFF
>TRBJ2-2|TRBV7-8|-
CASSLEAGGFTGELFF
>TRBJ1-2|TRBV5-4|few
CASSFGTASYGYTF
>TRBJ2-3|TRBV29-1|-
CSVEDPRGPSSSTDTQYF
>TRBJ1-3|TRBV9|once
CASSVAPTGATGNTIYF
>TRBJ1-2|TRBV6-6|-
CASSATPGQGRGGYTF
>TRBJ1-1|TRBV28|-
CASSLLRARLNTEAFF
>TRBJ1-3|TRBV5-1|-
CASSLREALSGNTIYF
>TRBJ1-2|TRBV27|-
CASRVTGEYYGYTF
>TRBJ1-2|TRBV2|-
CASSKGNRAEWVRGVSYGYTF
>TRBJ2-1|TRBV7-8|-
CASSAARGIDNEQFF
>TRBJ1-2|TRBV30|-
CASRLGGRGGYTF
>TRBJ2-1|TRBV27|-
CASSSSGRAWNEQFF
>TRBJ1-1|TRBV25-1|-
CASRATGPNTEAFF
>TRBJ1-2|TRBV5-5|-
CASSLTSGVGYGYTF
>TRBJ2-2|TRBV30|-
CAWSARGRTGELFF
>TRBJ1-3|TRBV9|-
CASNPGTEGNTIYF
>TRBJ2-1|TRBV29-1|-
CSVRRQGDYNEQFF
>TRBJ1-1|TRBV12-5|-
CASASNTEAFF
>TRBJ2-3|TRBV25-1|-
CASSEPPLSGRAQGAQYF
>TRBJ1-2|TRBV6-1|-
CASSEGRSRVDYGYTF
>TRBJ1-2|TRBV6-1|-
CASSRGTGRNYGYTF
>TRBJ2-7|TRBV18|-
CASSPGRATYEQYF
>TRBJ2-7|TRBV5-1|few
CASSLMTSGDYEQYF
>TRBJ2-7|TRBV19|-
CASSRASGVGSYEQYF
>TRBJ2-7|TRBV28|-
CAGSDRTSYEQYF
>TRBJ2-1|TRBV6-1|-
CASSVPGGRNEQFF
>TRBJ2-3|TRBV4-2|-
CASSHSGGTSGITDTQYF
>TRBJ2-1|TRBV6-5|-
CATLENNEQFF
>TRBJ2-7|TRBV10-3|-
CATRGQDYEQYF
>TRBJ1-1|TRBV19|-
CASSLNIMNTEAFF
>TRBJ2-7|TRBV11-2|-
CASSLGDRGYF
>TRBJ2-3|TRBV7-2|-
CASSLRRANTDTQYF
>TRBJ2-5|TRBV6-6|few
CASSYPGSQETQYF
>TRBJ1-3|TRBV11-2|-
CASTLAGNTIYF
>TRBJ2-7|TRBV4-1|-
CASSQGSGKAYEQYF